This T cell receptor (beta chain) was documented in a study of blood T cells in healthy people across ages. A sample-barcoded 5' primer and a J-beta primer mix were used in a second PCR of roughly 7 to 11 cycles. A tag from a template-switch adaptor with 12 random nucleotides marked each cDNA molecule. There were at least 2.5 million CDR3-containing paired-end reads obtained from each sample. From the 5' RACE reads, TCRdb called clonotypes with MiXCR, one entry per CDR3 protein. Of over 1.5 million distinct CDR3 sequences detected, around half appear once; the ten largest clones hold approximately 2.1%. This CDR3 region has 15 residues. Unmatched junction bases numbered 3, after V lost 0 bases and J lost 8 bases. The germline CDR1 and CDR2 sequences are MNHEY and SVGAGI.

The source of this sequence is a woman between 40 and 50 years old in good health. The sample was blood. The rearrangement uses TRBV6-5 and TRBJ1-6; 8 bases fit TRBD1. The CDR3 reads CASSYSNRGYSPLHF. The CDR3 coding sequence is TGTGCCAGCAGTTACTCGAACAGGGGGTATTCACCCCTCCACTTT.